One sample yielded the 30 T cell receptor beta chains listed below, sequenced in a study of T cell responses to AZD1222 COVID-19 vaccine. The assay was immunoSEQ multiplex PCR, and TCRdb's table has in-frame clones only and misses some. This sample carries 100,000 to 150,000 clones, 80% to 90% of them seen once, and the ten largest clones take roughly 5.4%. The source material was peripheral blood, sampled on day 0 of AZD1222 vaccination. The receptors here all came from an adult in good health.

V and J are TRBV11-2 and TRBJ2-3; 12 positions match TRBD2. After removal of 5 bases from V and 0 bases from J, the junction contained 6 bases not matched to a gene. There are 17 residues in the CDR3. Germline CDR1 and CDR2: SGHAT and FQNNGV. This chain's CDR3 is CASSRGLAGTSTDTQYF. CDR3 nucleotides: TGTGCCAGCAGCCGCGGACTAGCGGGGACTAGCACAGATACGCAGTATTTT.

V and J are TRBV19 and TRBJ1-5, with D unresolved. Trimming cost V 4 bases and J 5 bases, with 9 bases left between them. This CDR3 is 13 amino acids long. Germline V gives CDR1 LNHDA, CDR2 SQIVND (reference sequence). The CDR3 bases are TGTGCCAGTAGTAGAGGTGTCGATCAGCCCCAGCATTTT. It is translated as CASSRGVDQPQHF.

This rearrangement joins TRBV24-1 to TRBJ2-5; D might be TRBD2 (5 bases). The CDR3 is 14 residues long. The V end lost 4 bases, the J end lost 5 bases, and 13 bases lay between the germline ends. The germline V gene encodes CDR1 KGHDR and CDR2 SFDVKD. CDR3 loop: CATSDSGIAETQYF. The CDR3 nucleotides are TGTGCCACCAGTGACTCCGGGATAGCCGAGACCCAGTACTTC.

The CDR3 loop reads CASNTPTGGNQPQHF. The CDR3 DNA follows: TGTGCCAGTAATACCCCCACAGGGGGCAATCAGCCCCAGCATTTT. The chain carries TRBV19 and TRBJ1-5; 7 nucleotides align to TRBD1. Germline CDR1 reads LNHDA; CDR2 reads SQIVND (reference sequence). The CDR3 sequence is 15 residues long. V dropped 7 bases and J dropped 2; count of bases not matched to a gene: 8.

The V gene is TRBV28, the J gene TRBJ1-1; tentatively, D is TRBD1 (5 bases). This CDR3 contains 13 residues. V was clipped by 8 bases and J by 1 base, with 11 bases between them. Germline loops: CDR1 MDHEN, CDR2 SYDVKM. CDR3 protein: CASGAVTNTEAFF. The CDR3 DNA is TGTGCCAGCGGGGCGGTAACGAACACTGAAGCTTTCTTT.

J is TRBJ1-2 and V is TRBV6-5; 11 bases map to TRBD1. This CDR3 is 15 amino acids long. V shed 4 bases and J 8 bases; nucleotides not matched to a gene: 9. From germline, CDR1 is MNHEY and CDR2 SVGAGI. The chain's CDR3 is CASSFFGQGAVGYTF. In DNA form, the CDR3 reads TGTGCCAGCAGTTTTTTTGGACAGGGGGCTGTCGGCTACACCTTC.

CDR3 residues: CASSNDGYYGYTF. The DNA of the CDR3 is TGTGCCAGTAGTAACGATGGCTACTATGGCTACACCTTC. This chain joins TRBV19 and TRBJ1-2; D not resolved. The CDR3 totals 13 residues. The ends were cut back, 4 bases at V and 3 bases at J, with 9 bases in the middle. Germline V gives CDR1 LNHDA, CDR2 SQIVND (reference sequence).

The rearrangement uses TRBV6-6 and TRBJ1-1; D might be TRBD1 (5 bases). Per the germline V gene, CDR1 is MNHNY and CDR2 is SVGAGI (reference sequence). The CDR3 runs 13 residues. Between the trimmed V and J ends, which lost 8 bases and 3 bases, there was a span of 13 bases. CDR3 sequence reads: CASVTDSYTEAFF. The CDR3 region has the DNA TGTGCCAGCGTTACCGACAGTTACACTGAAGCTTTCTTT.

The chain employs TRBV2 and TRBJ2-7; 11 positions match TRBD2. The CDR3 consists of 19 residues. The ends lost 4 bases at V and 0 bases at J; junction bases unmatched: 14. Germline loops: CDR1 SNHLY, CDR2 FYNNEI. The CDR3 sequence: CASSVGGLAGGAVSYEQYF. The CDR3 DNA reads TGTGCCAGCAGTGTAGGAGGCCTAGCGGGAGGTGCGGTCTCCTACGAGCAGTACTTC.

This chain connects TRBV12-5 to TRBJ1-2, with TRBD1 as a possible D gene (6 bases). V was pared by 6 bases and J by 7 bases, with 15 bases between. The CDR3 runs to 13 residues. In germline, CDR1 is LGHNT, CDR2 FRNRAP. CDR3 residues: CASGRGGGGGYTF. The CDR3, as DNA: TGTGCTAGTGGCCGCGGTGGGGGCGGTGGCTACACCTTC.

The chain carries TRBV27 and TRBJ1-2; 7 nucleotides align to TRBD1. CDR1 is MNHEY, CDR2 SMNVEV, per germline (reference sequence). Trimming cost V 6 bases and J 7 bases; bases outside gene matches: 14. This CDR3 has 15 amino acids. Here the CDR3 reads CASSLTGAAYSGYTF. The CDR3 DNA follows: TGTGCCAGCAGCCTAACAGGGGCGGCCTATAGTGGCTACACCTTC.

This chain uses TRBV4-2 with TRBJ2-7; the D gene is possibly TRBD1 (6 bases). In germline, CDR1 is LGHNA, CDR2 YNFKEQ. The CDR3 runs 14 residues. Between the trimmed V and J ends, which lost 3 bases and 5 bases, there was a span of 14 bases. The CDR3 region has the DNA TGTGCCAGCAGCCATGGGACACCCGTGGACGAGCAGTACTTC. It encodes CASSHGTPVDEQYF.

As for this clone: The same CDR3 arises from other DNA sequences in this sample as well. J is TRBJ1-1 and V is TRBV4-2; D is possibly TRBD1 (5 bases). Germline V gene lookup returns CDR1 LGHNA and CDR2 YNFKEQ. The CDR3 has 14 amino acids. Trimming removed 4 bases at V and 3 bases at J, with 12 bases between. The CDR3 DNA sequence: TGTGCCAGCAGCCCTAGAACAGGAGACACTGAAGCTTTCTTT. Protein product: CASSPRTGDTEAFF.

The chain joins TRBV3-1 (or the pseudogene TRBV3-2) to TRBJ2-7; D ambiguous. Germline V gene lookup returns CDR1 LGHDT and CDR2 YNNKEL (reference sequence). Trimming took off 3 bases at V and 3 bases at J, with 6 bases between the two ends. The CDR3 has 12 residues. CDR3 bases: TGTGCCAGCAGCCATGACAACTACGAGCAGTACTTC. Encoded protein: CASSHDNYEQYF.

The gene calls are TRBV5-8 and TRBJ1-5, with 8 bases that match TRBD1. The CDR3 totals 14 residues. The germline V gene encodes CDR1 SGHTS and CDR2 YDEGEE. After removal of 4 bases from V and 5 bases from J, the junction contained 5 bases not matched to a gene. The CDR3 here is CASSQVDRDQPQHF. DNA for the CDR3: TGTGCCAGCAGCCAAGTGGACAGGGATCAGCCCCAGCATTTT.

This chain connects TRBV13 to TRBJ1-6; D call uncertain. Germline CDR1 and CDR2: PRHDT and FYEKMQ (reference sequence). The CDR3 is 15 amino acids. V lost 5 bases and J 7 bases, leaving 15 bases between the germline ends. CDR3 sequence (DNA): TGTGCCAGCAGCCCACGCGGAAGCAGAAATTCACCCCTCCACTTT. Its translation is CASSPRGSRNSPLHF.

CDR3 protein: CASSRTGDFNQPQHF. CDR3 nucleotide sequence: TGTGCCAGCAGCCGGACAGGGGATTTCAATCAGCCCCAGCATTTT. The chain is built from TRBV3-1 (or the pseudogene TRBV3-2) and TRBJ1-5, with TRBD1 matching over 9 bases. The CDR3 runs 15 residues. The germline gives CDR1 LGHDT, CDR2 YNNKEL (reference sequence). Germline trimming cut 4 bases from V and 3 bases from J; bases unmatched to any gene: 4.

The chain uses TRBV6-5 and TRBJ1-4; 8 nucleotides line up with TRBD1. J lost 8 bases, V lost 4 bases, and 12 bases had no gene match. Germline CDR1 reads MNHEY; CDR2 reads SVGAGI. The CDR3 loop spans 16 amino acids. For the CDR3, the DNA is TGTGCCAGCAGTTTCGTAACAGGGGGGTCAGAAGAAAAACTGTTTTTT. Translation gives CASSFVTGGSEEKLFF.

The V and J genes are TRBV4-1 and TRBJ2-1; 9 bases are shared with TRBD1. V lost 0 bases, J lost 8 bases, and 17 bases stayed unmatched. This CDR3 has 19 residues. CDR1 and CDR2 (germline): MGHRA, YSYEKL. The CDR3 loop is CASSQDRAPNRGLMHEQFF. The DNA for the CDR3 is TGCGCCAGCAGCCAAGATAGGGCCCCTAACAGGGGGCTAATGCATGAGCAGTTCTTC.

The CDR3 protein is CASSSSGTGYNEQFF. CDR3 DNA: TGTGCCAGCAGCTCCTCCGGGACAGGCTACAATGAGCAGTTCTTC. This sequence joins TRBV5-4 and TRBJ2-1; 8 nucleotides agree with TRBD1. Germline lookup yields CDR1 SGHNT and CDR2 YYREEE (reference sequence). V lost 3 bases to trimming and J lost 3 bases; unmatched junction nucleotides: 5. The CDR3 runs 15 residues.

This clone was recorded once. The J gene is TRBJ2-2, the V gene TRBV18; TRBD2 matches 11 bases. CDR1 KGHSH and CDR2 LQKENI come from the germline V gene. Trimming removed 6 bases from V and 7 bases from J; junction bases left unmatched: 19. CDR3 length: 19 amino acids. The CDR3 here is CASSQFGLAGATVDGELFF. CDR3 DNA: TGTGCCAGCTCCCAGTTCGGACTAGCGGGCGCCACAGTTGACGGGGAGCTGTTTTTT.

The V call is TRBV28, the J call TRBJ2-3, with 9 bases matching TRBD2. CDR3 length: 15 amino acids. Germline CDR1 is MDHEN and CDR2 is SYDVKM. V was pared by 5 bases and J by 7 bases, with 10 bases of the junction left unmatched. This CDR3 is CASSLAGSQVYTQYF. CDR3 DNA: TGTGCCAGCAGTCTAGCGGGGAGTCAGGTATATACGCAGTATTTT.

J is TRBJ1-1 and V is TRBV5-1; D not resolved. Trimming took off 0 bases at V and 4 bases at J, with 10 bases between the two ends. The length of the CDR3 is 14 residues. Germline V lookup: CDR1 SGHRS, CDR2 YFSETQ. CDR3 region: CASSLVWGGTEAFF. The CDR3 region has the DNA TGCGCCAGCAGCTTGGTTTGGGGAGGCACTGAAGCTTTCTTT.

The rearrangement uses TRBV28 and TRBJ1-5; TRBD1 might be the D (5 bases). CDR3 length: 14 residues. Germline V lookup: CDR1 MDHEN, CDR2 SYDVKM. V lost 6 bases and J lost 3, with 12 bases in between. CDR3: CASRVTGDNQPQHF. CDR3 nucleotide sequence: TGTGCCAGCAGGGTAACAGGAGACAATCAGCCCCAGCATTTT.

Only a few counts were recorded for this clone. This chain uses TRBV11-3 with TRBJ2-5; perhaps D is TRBD1 or TRBD2 (5 bases each). This CDR3 region has 16 residues. V was cut by 3 bases and J by 3 bases, with 17 bases left in between. Germline assignment: CDR1 SGHNT and CDR2 YENEEA. For the CDR3, the DNA is TGTGCCAGCAGCTTCTCTCAAGCGGCAGGGAAAGAGACCCAGTACTTC. Translated, it gives CASSFSQAAGKETQYF.

This sequence joins TRBV19 and TRBJ2-7, with 8 bases matching TRBD2. CDR3 size: 15 residues. Germline V lookup: CDR1 LNHDA, CDR2 SQIVND (reference sequence). V was clipped by 4 bases and J by 3 bases; unmatched bases: 8. DNA of the CDR3: TGTGCCAGTAGTACCCGACTAGCGCCTTACTACGAGCAGTACTTC. Residues: CASSTRLAPYYEQYF.

The chain is built from TRBV6-5 and TRBJ2-1; a possible D gene is TRBD2 (5 bases). CDR1 is MNHEY, CDR2 SVGAGI, per germline. V shed 0 bases and J shed 8 bases, with 17 bases lying between them. The CDR3 loop spans 16 amino acids. In nucleotides, the CDR3 is TGTGCCAGCAGTTACTCGGCCAGGACGCGGGCCGATGAGCAGTTCTTC. Encoded protein: CASSYSARTRADEQFF.

This CDR3 is CAWRGYTEAFF. Here the CDR3 DNA reads TGTGCCTGGAGGGGATACACTGAAGCTTTCTTT. This rearrangement joins TRBV30 to TRBJ1-1; D is uncertain. Germline CDR1 and CDR2: GTSNPN and SVGIG (reference sequence). This CDR3 comprises 11 residues. Trimming cost V 3 bases and J 3 bases, with 5 bases left between them. The full variable domain, completed using reference TRBV30 and TRBJ1-1, is SQTIHQWPATLVQPVGSPLSLECTVEGTSNPNLYWYRQAAGRGLQLLFYSVGIGQISSEVPQNLSASRPQDRQFILSSKKLLLSDSGFYLCAWRGYTEAFFGQGTRLTVV.

The chain uses TRBV18 and TRBJ2-5, with D perhaps matching TRBD1 (5 bases). V was cut by 1 base and J by 0 bases, with 6 bases left in between. The CDR3 consists of 14 residues. In germline, CDR1 is KGHSH, CDR2 LQKENI. The CDR3 loop reads CASSPQDNQETQYF. Written as DNA, the CDR3 is TGTGCCAGCTCACCACAGGACAACCAAGAGACCCAGTACTTC.

This clone appeared a few times. The chain has TRBV7-2 and TRBJ1-2; no firm D call. The CDR3 totals 15 residues. The ends were cut back, 1 base at V and 8 bases at J, with 17 bases in the middle. Germline CDR1 SGHTA, CDR2 FQGNSA. CDR3 region: CASSLGGSGLRGYTF. For the CDR3, the DNA is TGTGCCAGCAGCTTAGGAGGCAGCGGTTTGCGGGGCTACACCTTC.